This T cell receptor (beta chain) appears in the sequencing data of a study of cytomegalovirus exposure and HLA in healthy donors. Study overall: Of all 400 or so donors who were genotyped, around 79% belonged to the Caucasian-associated ancestry cluster. Study-wide results and limits: Accurate predictions that matched the HLA-A and HLA-B alleles of most subjects were reportedly made from TCR beta sequences. Earlier analysis found most TCR beta V segments productive about 87% or about 30% of the time.

As concerns this clone: Its specificity is not known.

The PCR made use of 60 Vbeta and 13 Jbeta primers. Profiling relied on immunoSEQ multiplex PCR, and the TCRdb table lists in-frame clones only, not all of them. Of around 92,000 clones in the sample, 81% were seen once. Though nominally healthy at sampling, donors likely had unrecorded immune exposures. V shed 2 bases and J 7 bases; nucleotides not matched to a gene: 7. Germline assignment: CDR1 SGHTA and CDR2 FQGTGA. The CDR3 covers 15 residues. The sequencing sample was made of PBMCs. This clonotype was sampled from a girl aged 2 to 10 in good health and CMV-seropositive. This chain connects TRBV7-3 to TRBJ2-1; 8 bases match TRBD1. The DNA for the CDR3 is TGTGCCAGCAGCTTATTTGGGACAGGTCAAAATGAGCAGTTCTTC. Encoded protein: CASSLFGTGQNEQFF.